This T cell receptor beta chain was captured by sequencing in a study of a mutant IDH1 vaccine in newly diagnosed glioma. Study as a whole: Treated patients had a mean age of around 40 years and a 62.5% male, around 38% female split.

The CDR3 is made up of 13 amino acids. Germline CDR1 is SGHVS and CDR2 is FNYEAQ. V was pared by 5 bases and J by 1 base, with 6 bases between. With regard to this clone: Its antigen is as yet unknown.

Profiled with immunoSEQ multiplex PCR; TCRdb holds only in-frame clones, not every one. The table lists around 50,000 clones, around 80% of them singletons, with 4.1% in the top ten. Time point of the sample: week 35, safety follow-up. Vaccination comprised doses that each held 300 ug of mutant IDH1 20-mer peptide, plus topical imiquimod. All eight of the vaccinations patients received fell in weeks 1, 3, 5, 7, 11, 15, 19 and 23. This chain uses TRBV7-6 with TRBJ1-5; possibly TRBD1 for D (5 bases). The source material was PBMCs, sampled from a glioma patient whose treatment included an IDH1 peptide vaccine. This sequence originates from a woman aged 18-29 years with glioma. CDR3 in DNA: TGTGCCAGCAGCCGGGACAGCAATCAGCCCCAGCATTTT. Its translation: CASSRDSNQPQHF.